The 6 T cell receptor beta chains in this list originate from one sample, sequenced in a study of radiotherapy plus CTLA-4 blockade in lung cancer. Clones were sequenced by immunoSEQ multiplex PCR, and TCRdb holds only the in-frame ones, with some missing. The sample includes around 70,000 clones, approximately 82% of them seen just once. Sequencing was performed on peripheral blood, taken from a patient treated with radiotherapy plus ipilimumab. These receptors originate from a human donor with non-small cell lung cancer who had a partial response to radiotherapy plus ipilimumab.

The V gene is TRBV19, the J gene TRBJ1-6; no clear D gene. This CDR3 is built from 15 residues. CDR1 and CDR2 from the germline V gene are LNHDA and SQIVND (reference sequence). Trimming left V 4 bases short and J 6 bases short, with 13 bases between. CDR3 bases: TGTGCCAGTAGTAACCCCGGTCTGAGTAATTCACCCCTCCACTTT. Translated: CASSNPGLSNSPLHF.

This CDR3 reads CASGPRGGRETQYF. CDR3 in DNA: TGTGCCAGCGGCCCAAGGGGAGGGAGGGAGACCCAGTACTTC. The chain is built from TRBV2 and TRBJ2-5; 7 bases are shared with TRBD2. The V gene's germline CDR1 is SNHLY and CDR2 FYNNEI. V gave up 8 bases and J gave up 5 bases; unmatched junction bases: 11. CDR3 size: 14 residues. Drawing the rest from reference TRBV2 and TRBJ2-5, the complete variable domain is EPEVTQTPSHQVTQMGQEVILRCVPISNHLYFYWYRQILGQKVEFLVSFYNNEISEKSEIFDDQFSVERPDGSNFTLKIRSTKLEDSAMYFCASGPRGGRETQYFGPGTRLLVL.

The chain has TRBV18 and TRBJ2-1; 14 nucleotides match TRBD2. The germline V gene has CDR1 KGHSH and CDR2 LQKENI. V was clipped by 8 bases and J by 9 bases; unmatched bases: 6. CDR3 length equals 14 residues. CDR3 residues: CASPGTSGSGEQFF. CDR3 in DNA: TGTGCCAGCCCAGGGACTAGCGGGAGTGGTGAGCAGTTCTTC.

The chain links TRBV5-1 to TRBJ1-1, with D possibly TRBD1 on 6 matching bases. Germline-derived CDR1 and CDR2 are SGHRS and YFSETQ. V lost 3 bases and J lost 11, with 11 bases in between. The CDR3 spans 11 residues. Here the CDR3 reads CASSSQGTAFF. CDR3 nucleotides: TGCGCCAGCAGCTCACAGGGAACCGCTTTCTTT.

In DNA, the CDR3 is TGTGCCAGCAGCGAAGACAGCTCCTACGAGCAGTACTTC. Translated, it gives CASSEDSSYEQYF. This chain links TRBV9 with TRBJ2-7; D possibly corresponds to TRBD1 (5 bases). The CDR3 is made up of 13 amino acids. The ends were cut back, 3 bases at V and 0 bases at J, with 7 bases in the middle. CDR1 SGDLS and CDR2 YYNGEE come from the germline V gene.

The chain combines TRBV29-1 with TRBJ2-1, with 7 bases identical to TRBD2. This CDR3 is 14 amino acids long. The germline CDR1 and CDR2 sequences are SQVTM and ANQGSEA. The CDR3 region has the DNA TGCTCCGTTTTGGGGGGGGGATTAGGGAATGAGCAGTTCTTC. Translated, it gives CSVLGGGLGNEQFF.